These T cell receptor beta chains were read from a single sample in a study of blood T cell repertoires in COVID-19. Sequencing was performed with immunoSEQ multiplex PCR; in TCRdb, only in-frame clones are kept and a portion is missing. The table lists some 270,000 clones, roughly 84% of them singletons. Sequences were obtained from PBMCs or T cells enriched from blood (not recorded which). The receptors were gathered from a man over 45 who had recovered from COVID-19. Both conserved end residues are part of each CDR3. D genes are given only for firm matches. Size values are once, few and many counts, or a class for expanded clones, and some rows have none.

NA	TRBJ2-7	NA	TRBV11-3	TGTGCCAGCAGCAAAGGACAGTTCCACGAGCAGTACTTC	CASSKGQFHEQYF
NA	TRBJ1-4	NA	TRBV30	TGTGCCTGGAGCGGGCCTCAGGGGCGGGAAAAACTGTTTTTT	CAWSGPQGREKLFF
NA	TRBJ2-1	NA	TRBV5-1	TGCGCCAGCAGCTTTGGGCGACTAGTAGAGAGAAATGAGCAGTTCTTC	CASSFGRLVERNEQFF
NA	TRBJ1-1	NA	TRBV9	TGTGCCAGCAGCGCCGAGGGCAATGAAGCTTTCTTT	CASSAEGNEAFF
NA	TRBJ1-4	TRBD1	TRBV7-2	TGTGCCAGCAGCCGTAACGACAGGGCAACTAATGAAAAACTGTTTTTT	CASSRNDRATNEKLFF
NA	TRBJ1-1	NA	TRBV11-1	TGTGCCAGCAGCTTATTCCAGGGGCGCGATGATTTGGCTTTCTTT	CASSLFQGRDDLAFF
NA	TRBJ2-5	NA	TRBV7-9	TGTGCCAGCAGCACCCGGGAGACCCAGTACTTC	CASSTRETQYF
NA	TRBJ1-2	TRBD1	TRBV9	TGTGCCAGCAGCAGACCGGGACAGGGAAAGTTTGGCTACACCTTC	CASSRPGQGKFGYTF
NA	TRBJ1-4	TRBD1	TRBV12-5	TGTGCTAGTGGTTTAGGACAGCGGACAGGGAATGAAAAACTGTTTTTT	CASGLGQRTGNEKLFF
once	TRBJ2-4	NA	TRBV5-4	TGTGCCAGCAGCTTGGTGGGGGCTGAGAACATTCAGTACTTC	CASSLVGAENIQYF
once	TRBJ2-7	NA	TRBV6-5	TGTGCCAGCAGTTACTCGTGGGCAAGCGAGCAGTACTTC	CASSYSWASEQYF
NA	TRBJ2-7	NA	TRBV6-5	TGTGCCAGCACCCAGGGGAGCCAGGGGTCCTACGAGCAGTACTTC	CASTQGSQGSYEQYF